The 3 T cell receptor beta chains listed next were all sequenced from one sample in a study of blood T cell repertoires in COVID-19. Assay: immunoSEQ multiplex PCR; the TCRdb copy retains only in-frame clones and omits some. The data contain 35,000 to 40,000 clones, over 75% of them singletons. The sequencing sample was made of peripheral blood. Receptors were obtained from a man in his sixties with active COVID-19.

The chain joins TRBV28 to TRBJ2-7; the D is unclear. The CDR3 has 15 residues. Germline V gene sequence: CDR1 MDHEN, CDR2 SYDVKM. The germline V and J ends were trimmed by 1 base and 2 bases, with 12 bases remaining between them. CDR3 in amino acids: CASSLFRLKTYEQYF. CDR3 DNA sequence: TGTGCCAGCAGTTTATTCCGACTTAAAACCTACGAGCAGTACTTC.

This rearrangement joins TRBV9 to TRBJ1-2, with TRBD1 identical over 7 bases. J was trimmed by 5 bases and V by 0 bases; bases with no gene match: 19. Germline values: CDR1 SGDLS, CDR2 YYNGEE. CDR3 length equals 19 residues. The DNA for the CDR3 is TGTGCCAGCAGCGTAGGACAGGGTATAGATATTGCCGCGGCTTATGGCTACACCTTC. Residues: CASSVGQGIDIAAAYGYTF.

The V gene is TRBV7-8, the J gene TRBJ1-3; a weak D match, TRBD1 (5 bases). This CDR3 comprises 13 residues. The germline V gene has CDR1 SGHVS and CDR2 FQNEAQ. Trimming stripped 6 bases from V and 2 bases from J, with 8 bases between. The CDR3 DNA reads TGTGCCAGCAGGGGGGGGACTGGAAACACCATATATTTT. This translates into CASRGGTGNTIYF.